A selection of T cell receptor beta chains follows, all from one sample in a study of T cell changes during pregnancy in multiple sclerosis. Generated by immunoSEQ multiplex PCR, the TCRdb table keeps only in-frame clones and is missing some. Seen here are 30,000 to 35,000 clones, roughly 89% observed once, and the top ten hold about a tenth. This specimen was CD8+ T cells from peripheral blood mononuclear cells, taken in the first trimester of pregnancy. Every receptor here comes from a female donor with multiple sclerosis, enrolled in a pregnancy study. Each CDR3 is given with its conserved first and last residue. A D gene is named only where the DNA matches it firmly. Where a row states a size, it is once, few, many or the class of an expanded clone; other rows omit it.

J gene,clone size,D gene,V gene,CDR3 protein,CDR3 DNA
TRBJ1-5,.,TRBD1,TRBV7-8,CASSFDPGQETHSNQPQHF,TGTGCCAGCAGCTTCGACCCGGGACAGGAGACTCATAGCAATCAGCCCCAGCATTTT
TRBJ1-2,.,.,TRBV7-9,CASSSQGLNYGYTF,TGTGCCAGCAGCTCACAGGGATTAAACTATGGCTACACCTTC
TRBJ1-2,.,TRBD1,TRBV27,CASSFLGGEDGYTF,TGTGCCAGCAGTTTTTTAGGGGGCGAGGATGGCTACACCTTC
TRBJ2-1,.,TRBD2,TRBV6-4,CASSAQTSGSSEQFF,TGTGCCAGCAGTGCTCAGACTAGCGGGAGTAGTGAGCAGTTCTTC
TRBJ2-7,.,TRBD1,TRBV6-5,CASRLGQAIYGQYF,TGTGCCAGCAGACTGGGACAGGCCATCTACGGGCAGTACTTC
TRBJ2-7,.,.,TRBV6-1,CASSEVAEPPYEQYF,TGTGCCAGCAGTGAAGTGGCGGAGCCACCATACGAGCAGTACTTC
TRBJ2-7,.,TRBD2,TRBV13,CASSFLAGGPHEQYF,TGTGCCAGCAGCTTTCTGGCGGGAGGGCCCCACGAGCAGTACTTC
TRBJ2-7,.,TRBD2,TRBV15,CATSLETSGSHYEQYF,TGTGCCACCAGCCTCGAGACTAGCGGGAGCCACTACGAGCAGTACTTC
TRBJ2-2,.,.,TRBV5-4,CASSLALAAGELFF,TGTGCCAGCAGCTTGGCCCTAGCAGCCGGGGAGCTGTTTTTT
TRBJ2-7,.,.,TRBV27,CASSLSRGTSYEQYF,TGTGCCAGCAGTTTATCGAGGGGGACCTCCTACGAGCAGTACTTC
TRBJ2-7,.,.,TRBV6-5,CASSYSGDEQYF,TGTGCCAGCAGTTACAGCGGAGACGAGCAGTACTTC
TRBJ2-1,once,TRBD2,TRBV9,CASSVASGVYNEQFF,TGTGCCAGCAGCGTGGCTAGCGGGGTTTACAATGAGCAGTTCTTC
TRBJ2-1,.,TRBD1,TRBV7-3,CASSWGTGLKGEQFF,TGTGCCAGCAGCTGGGGGACAGGGTTAAAGGGGGAGCAGTTCTTC
TRBJ1-5,.,.,TRBV7-9,CASSLVPPGGQPQHF,TGTGCCAGCAGCTTAGTGCCCCCCGGGGGTCAGCCCCAGCATTTT
TRBJ1-1,.,TRBD1,TRBV5-5,CASRTIGTAMNTEAFF,TGTGCCAGCAGAACGATTGGGACAGCGATGAACACTGAAGCTTTCTTT
TRBJ2-1,.,TRBD1,TRBV28,CASSPPLTGSVNNEQFF,TGTGCCAGCAGTCCCCCGCTGACAGGGAGTGTAAACAATGAGCAGTTCTTC
TRBJ1-2,.,.,TRBV27,CASSLSTGNYGYTF,TGTGCCAGCAGTTTATCGACTGGGAACTATGGCTACACCTTC
TRBJ1-2,.,.,TRBV15,CATSHSGEQAANYGYTF,TGTGCCACCAGCCATTCAGGGGAGCAAGCCGCTAACTATGGCTACACCTTC
TRBJ1-5,.,TRBD1,TRBV6-6,CASKGQAHSNQPQHF,TGTGCCAGTAAAGGACAGGCCCATAGCAATCAGCCCCAGCATTTT
TRBJ1-2,.,TRBD1,TRBV27,CASSLEGAILPYGYTF,TGTGCCAGCAGTTTAGAGGGGGCAATCCTCCCCTATGGCTACACCTTC